A few counts support the clone carrying this TCR beta chain. No antigen is known for it. The primer mix had 60 Vbeta and 13 Jbeta primers. Using immunoSEQ multiplex PCR, the repertoire was profiled, and TCRdb retains in-frame clones only, with some absent. The data hold 150,000 or so clones, with about two thirds observed a single time. These data originate in a study of cytomegalovirus exposure and HLA in healthy donors. General observations from the study: Presence/absence analyses supposed approximately even sequencing depth among donors. In a later analysis, most CMV-associated TCR beta chains appeared HLA-restricted. With later analysis, a missense DCLRE1C variant became linked to TCR beta V- and J-gene trimming.

Unmatched junction bases numbered 2, after V lost 7 bases and J lost 7 bases. The CDR3 covers 12 residues. Germline values: CDR1 MNHEY, CDR2 SVGAGI. This clonotype was sampled from a man younger than 45 in good health and CMV-seropositive. V usage is TRBV6-5 and J usage is TRBJ2-2, with TRBD1 matching over 8 bases. Specimen: PBMCs. This chain's CDR3 is CASTTGGGELFF. CDR3 nucleotides: TGTGCCAGCACTACAGGGGGCGGGGAGCTGTTTTTT.